This T cell receptor beta chain comes out of a study of shared clonotypes between healthy human individuals. With respect to this clone: A read error may explain this, as a much larger clone is one base away.

Donors were healthy HIV-negative adults without recently reported acute infections or vaccinations. Every contributor of samples was a Caucasian grown-up residing in Nashville, Tennessee. The protocol was immunoSEQ multiplex PCR, while the TCRdb copy is restricted to in-frame clones and leaves out a portion. The sample gives over 850,000 clones, around 82% of which show up once; 0.6% to 0.7% is in the top ten. This CDR3 region has 13 residues. From germline, CDR1 is SGHTA and CDR2 FQGNSA. V was pared by 1 base and J by 2 bases, with 4 bases between. This sequence joins TRBV7-2 and TRBJ2-3; no reliable D call. The sequenced sample consisted of memory CD4+ T cells from PBMCs. Subset here: CD45RA-negative fraction. This sequence was found in a young man in good health. Some clones in this sample may be carry-over from other donors' samples. CDR3 nucleotides: TGTGCCAGCAGCTTAGAGTCCACAGATACGCAGTATTTT. As protein: CASSLESTDTQYF.